This passage covers 10 T cell receptor beta chains from one sample sequenced in a study of T cells after yellow fever vaccination. One entry per CDR3 protein results from TCRdb running MiXCR on the 5' RACE reads. The repertoire includes fewer than 150,000 distinct CDR3 sequences, 6.5% to 8.5% of them detected once, and roughly 0.73% sits in the top ten. Sequencing was performed on CD4+ T cells sorted from PBMCs, taken 5 days after the yellow fever booster vaccination. These receptors originate from a man aged 25 to 40 who received the YFV17D yellow fever vaccine.

There are a few counts of this clonotype. The V gene is TRBV7-8, the J gene TRBJ1-1, with unresolved D. The CDR3 runs to 12 residues. Germline V gene lookup returns CDR1 SGHVS and CDR2 FQNEAQ. V lost 5 bases and J lost 0, with 4 bases in between. The CDR3 is CASSQLNTEAFF. In DNA form, the CDR3 reads TGTGCCAGCAGCCAACTGAACACTGAAGCTTTCTTT.

This clonotype was recorded a few times. The chain recombines TRBV20-1 with TRBJ2-1; TRBD2 agrees at 14 bases. Germline CDR1 is DFQATT and CDR2 is SNEGSKA (reference sequence). The CDR3 is 16 amino acids. J was trimmed by 8 bases and V by 5 bases; bases with no gene match: 11. The CDR3 coding sequence is TGCAGTGCTGCCGGGACTAGCGGGAGATTCCGGGATGAGCAGTTCTTC. It yields the protein CSAAGTSGRFRDEQFF.

This clonotype was detected ten times or more. The genes are TRBV5-1 and TRBJ2-5; TRBD1 matches 10 bases. The germline CDR1 and CDR2 sequences are SGHRS and YFSETQ. V gave up 5 bases and J gave up 1 base; unmatched junction bases: 8. The CDR3 spans 16 residues. DNA for the CDR3: TGCGCCAGCAGGTGGGACAGGGGAGGCGGCCAAGAGACCCAGTACTTC. It specifies CASRWDRGGGQETQYF.

This clonotype has at least ten counts. V gene TRBV6-2 or TRBV6-3 combines with J gene TRBJ2-1; TRBD2 agrees at 7 bases. The CDR3 runs 18 residues. CDR1 is MNHEY and CDR2 is SVGEGT in the germline V gene. V shed 3 bases and J 6 bases; nucleotides not matched to a gene: 17. The CDR3 nucleotides are TGTGCCAGCAGTTATAGGGGTCGGGCCAGCGGGAACGGCAATGAGCAGTTCTTC. This translates into CASSYRGRASGNGNEQFF.

V usage is TRBV6-2 or TRBV6-3 and J usage is TRBJ1-5, with a possible D match to TRBD1 (6 bases). The V end was cut by 7 bases, the J end by 9 bases, with 22 bases between. Germline V CDR1 and CDR2: MNHEY, SVGEGT. The CDR3 totals 15 residues. The DNA of the CDR3 is TGTGCCAGCACGCAGGACAGAGGGAACACGAGGCCCCAGCATTTT. Encoded protein: CASTQDRGNTRPQHF.

This clonotype was found many times. The J gene is TRBJ2-3, the V gene TRBV7-3, with 11 bases lining up with TRBD2. With V trimmed by 5 bases and J by 8 bases, 12 bases remained unmatched. CDR3 size: 16 residues. Germline-derived CDR1 and CDR2 are SGHTA and FQGTGA. The CDR3 is CASSPTSGSGGGTQYF. CDR3 sequence (DNA): TGTGCCAGCAGCCCCACTAGCGGGAGTGGTGGCGGTACGCAGTATTTT.

This clonotype showed up many times. The chain joins TRBV5-1 to TRBJ2-3, with 10 bases fitting TRBD2. Trimming removed 0 bases from V and 1 base from J; junction bases left unmatched: 2. The CDR3 has 16 residues. Germline loops: CDR1 SGHRS, CDR2 YFSETQ. CDR3 nucleotide sequence: TGCGCCAGCAGCTTGGCTGGGACTAGCGGCACAGATACGCAGTATTTT. Translated: CASSLAGTSGTDTQYF.

This clonotype was counted ten times or more. V usage is TRBV6-5 and J usage is TRBJ2-7, with a weak D call TRBD2 (6 bases). This CDR3 contains 12 residues. The ends were cut back, 10 bases at V and 2 bases at J, with 12 bases in the middle. Per the germline V gene, CDR1 is MNHEY and CDR2 is SVGAGI. The CDR3 loop reads CATRDGTYEQYF. The CDR3 coding sequence is TGTGCCACGCGGGACGGAACCTACGAGCAGTACTTC.

This clonotype was recorded many times. The chain uses TRBV7-2 and TRBJ2-7; D gene ambiguous. The germline V gene encodes CDR1 SGHTA and CDR2 FQGNSA. The CDR3 spans 14 residues. Trimming stripped 5 bases from V and 9 bases from J, with 20 bases between. CDR3 DNA sequence: TGTGCCAGCAGCCGTCCTGGAACAACCGAGCGGCAGTACTTC. Its protein product is CASSRPGTTERQYF.

Of note for this clonotype: A junction boundary mismatches the germline segment, possibly from a read error. The J gene is TRBJ2-4, the V gene TRBV4-2, with D perhaps matching TRBD1 (6 bases). CDR3 size: 16 residues. Looked up from germline, CDR1 is LGHNA and CDR2 is YNFKEQ. The CDR3 nucleotides are TGTGCCAGGAGCCCCGGTCGCAGGGGCCTCGCTCCTATTCAGTACTTC. Its protein product is CARSPGRRGLAPIQYF.